This TCR beta chain was identified during a study of cytomegalovirus exposure and HLA in healthy donors. At the level of the study: Genetic ancestry analysis placed approximately 78% of the 300 to 500 donors that were genotyped in the Caucasian-associated cluster. Study-level findings and limits: Reports indicate that TCR beta sequences accurately predicted the HLA-A and HLA-B alleles of most subjects.

It was with 60 Vbeta and 13 Jbeta primers that the PCR ran. The assay was immunoSEQ multiplex PCR, and TCRdb's table has in-frame clones only and misses some. The repertoire includes over 95,000 clones, roughly 70% of them detected once, and more than 3.5% sits in the top ten. Germline V gene lookup returns CDR1 SGHDT and CDR2 YYEEEE. V lost 0 bases to trimming and J lost 7 bases, with 23 bases between them. The CDR3 has 18 residues. With regard to this clone: The antigen is unknown.

This rearrangement joins TRBV5-6 to TRBJ1-3; D unresolved. The clonotype comes from a woman aged 40 to 55 in good health and CMV-seropositive. Sequences were obtained from PBMCs. DNA of the CDR3: TGTGCCAGCAGCTTGGCCTACGGCCCTTCGGGGAGCTGGAACACCATATATTTT. Its translation is CASSLAYGPSGSWNTIYF.